What follows describes a single T cell receptor beta chain. Each patient gave between 1 and 8 samples of peripheral blood mononuclear cells, which were collected pretreatment and during treatment. This sample is drawn from a study of PD-L1 blockade in urothelial cancer. Whole-study context: Per blood sample, T cells had a median of around 150,000.

Every PCR got spiked synthetic TCR analog templates. Data came from immunoSEQ multiplex PCR; TCRdb stores just in-frame clones and leaves some out. The sample holds 38,000 or so clones, around 83% seen once. The source of this sequence is a man in his sixties with urothelial cancer. The specimen comprised PBMCs, sampled around atezolizumab (anti-PD-L1) treatment.

In DNA form, the CDR3 reads TGTGCCAGCTCACCACCCCAGGCGAACCGCCTCCAAGAGACCCAGTACTTC. This encodes CASSPPQANRLQETQYF. The V call is TRBV18, the J call TRBJ2-5; D call uncertain. Germline V lookup: CDR1 KGHSH, CDR2 LQKENI. This CDR3 contains 17 residues. The V end lost 0 bases, the J end lost 1 base, and 15 bases lay between the germline ends. The variable domain in full, with the rest retrieved from reference TRBV18 and TRBJ2-5, is NAGVMQNPRHLVRRRGQEARLRCSPMKGHSHVYWYRQLPEEGLKFMVYLQKENIIDESGMPKERFSAEFPKEGPSILRIQQVVRGDSAAYFCASSPPQANRLQETQYFGPGTRLLVL.